Described below is a single T cell receptor beta chain sequence and its context. Antigen: not known. The entry originates in a study of CD8 T cells in Susac syndrome. Study as a whole: When their blood was taken, the Susac syndrome patients had either not yet had any therapy, were taking corticosteroids, or were taking intravenous immunoglobulin alone.

Bulk CD8+ and CD4+ cells came from magnetic negative isolation; CD8+ TEMRA by FACS. Findings of the study overall: The CD4+ T cell repertoires in Susac syndrome were not clonally expanded.

With random hexamers, reverse transcription was performed on about 0.5 to 1 ug of RNA. An immunoSEQ multiplex PCR generated amplified TCR beta CDR3 products spanning 54 Vbeta and 13 Jbeta. TCRdb recomputed calls from the immunoSEQ multiplex PCR reads with MiXCR, one row per CDR3 protein. Among 55,000 to 75,000 distinct CDR3 sequences listed, 90% to 95% were seen once. V shed 6 bases and J 1 base; nucleotides not matched to a gene: 5. The CDR3 sequence is 15 residues long. Germline V gene sequence: CDR1 SGHTA, CDR2 FQGNSA. The genes are TRBV7-2 and TRBJ2-2; 7 bases are shared with TRBD2. Source material: CD4+ T cells from PBMCs. The sequence derives from a human donor with Susac syndrome. CDR3 bases: TGTGCCAGCAGACCGACGGGGGGGAACACCGGGGAGCTGTTTTTT. It translates to CASRPTGGNTGELFF.